This is a list of T cell receptor beta chains from one sample in a study of blood T cell repertoires in COVID-19. Only in-frame clones appear in the TCRdb table, and some are missing; sequencing was by immunoSEQ multiplex PCR. The data show approximately 400,000 clones, about 87% seen once. Source material: peripheral blood. The receptors here all came from a woman aged 45-60 years with COVID-19, enrolled during active disease. Both conserved end residues are part of each CDR3. A D gene is named only where the DNA matches it firmly.

v_gene,d_gene,j_gene,CDR3aa,CDR3nt
TRBV5-1,TRBD2,TRBJ2-3,CASSLSIAGGTDTQYF,TGCGCCAGCAGCTTGTCTATAGCGGGGGGGACAGATACGCAGTATTTT
TRBV4-1,TRBD1,TRBJ1-2,CASSQEQGGNYGYTF,TGCGCCAGCAGCCAAGAACAGGGGGGAAACTATGGCTACACCTTC
TRBV16,TRBD1,TRBJ1-1,CASSPYEGANTEAFF,TGTGCCAGCAGCCCTTATGAGGGGGCGAACACTGAAGCTTTCTTT
TRBV6-5,TRBD2,TRBJ2-1,CASSYGLAGYNEQFF,TGTGCCAGCAGTTACGGACTAGCTGGCTACAATGAGCAGTTCTTC
TRBV6-6,TRBD1,TRBJ1-6,CASRTGYHSPLHF,TGTGCCAGCAGGACAGGGTACCATTCACCCCTCCACTTT
TRBV7-9,TRBD1,TRBJ2-1,CASSSTGDYNEQFF,TGTGCCAGCAGTTCGACAGGGGATTACAATGAGCAGTTCTTC
TRBV6-6,NA,TRBJ1-2,CASFRDSYGYTF,TGTGCCAGTTTCCGGGACTCCTATGGCTACACCTTC
TRBV7-9,TRBD1,TRBJ1-6,CASSSPGTGFNSPLHF,TGTGCCAGCAGCTCTCCCGGGACAGGGTTTAATTCACCCCTCCACTTT
TRBV5-6,NA,TRBJ1-4,CASSLVVSGATNEKLFF,TGTGCCAGCAGCTTGGTAGTTTCGGGAGCAACTAATGAAAAACTGTTTTTT
TRBV30,NA,TRBJ1-2,CAWSANRDGYTF,TGTGCCTGGAGCGCAAACAGGGATGGCTACACCTTC